This TCR beta chain was recorded in a study of a mutant IDH1 vaccine in newly diagnosed glioma. Time point denoted: week 35, safety follow-up. Every single dose of the vaccine, 300 ug of mutant IDH1 20-mer peptide, came with topical imiquimod. The CDR3 is made up of 11 amino acids. Germline CDR1 and CDR2: GTSNPN and SVGIG (reference sequence). Trimming took off 0 bases at V and 4 bases at J, with 4 bases between the two ends. Concerning this clone: Its specificity is not known.

Sequenced by immunoSEQ multiplex PCR; TCRdb stores in-frame clones only, minus some. The sample includes some 70,000 clones, approximately 88% of them seen just once. The receptor comes from a man between 18 and 29 years old with glioma. The material was PBMCs, obtained from a glioma patient whose treatment included an IDH1 peptide vaccine. The genes are TRBV30 and TRBJ2-7; no reliable D call. CDR3 nucleotide sequence: TGTGCCTGGAGTGTGGGATACGAGCAGTACTTC. Translating it yields CAWSVGYEQYF.